This TCR beta chain was identified during a study of OX40 agonist ivuxolimab in advanced cancers. Study overall: With a range of roughly 20 to 80, age averaged about 59 years, and 70% to 85% were male.

Study-wide results and limits: At 0.1 to 3.0 mg/kg and by week 6, CD4+ and CD8+ T cells in the blood had expanded clonally. The mean number of expanded clones was higher in CD8+ T cells than in CD4+.

By proportion, this clone is large (0.1 to 1%). Its antigen is as yet unknown. Measured with immunoSEQ multiplex PCR; TCRdb has only the in-frame clones, and not every one. The sample contains nearly 11,000 clones, roughly nine tenths of which appear only once. This clonotype originated in an adult with an advanced solid tumor such as melanoma, head and neck, liver or kidney cancer. The starting material was CD4+ or CD8+ T cells sorted from blood, obtained in a trial of the OX40 agonist ivuxolimab.

DNA of the CDR3: TGTGCCAGCAGCTCCAGCGGGGCAGGGCTGGGCTACACCTTC. Translated: CASSSSGAGLGYTF. The chain uses TRBV7-9 and TRBJ1-2; the D gene is possibly TRBD1 (5 bases). The CDR3 consists of 14 residues. V was pared by 4 bases and J by 8 bases, with 17 bases between. CDR1 is SEHNR, CDR2 FQNEAQ, per germline (reference sequence). The variable domain in full, completed from reference TRBV7-9 and TRBJ1-2, reads DTGVSQNPRHKITKRGQNVTFRCDPISEHNRLYWYRQTLGQGPEFLTYFQNEAQLEKSRLLSDRFSAERPKGSFSTLEIQRTEQGDSAMYLCASSSSGAGLGYTFGSGTRLTVV.